The entry below describes one TCR beta chain. No antigen is known for it. V lost 2 bases, J lost 5 bases, and 16 bases lay in between. Per germline, CDR1 SGHRS and CDR2 YFSETQ. The CDR3 has 16 amino acids. The sample is drawn from a study of identical twins. General study results and limits: Modelling approaches yielded underestimates of out-of-frame TCR alpha sharing between monozygotic twins. Twins' surplus sharing was weaker for beta out-of-frame sequences. Memory repertoires lacked the insertion deficit that abundant cord blood beta clonotypes showed.

Through template switching, a universal primer site was introduced, and the cDNA contained unique molecular identifiers. Via MiXCR, TCRdb re-called the 5' RACE reads, giving one row per CDR3 protein. The sample lists some 1,700,000 distinct CDR3 sequences; roughly a third were seen once. This sequence was found in a newborn girl in good health. The specimen was cord blood. This rearrangement joins TRBV5-1 to TRBJ1-4; D is possibly TRBD1 (5 bases). The CDR3 DNA follows: TGCGCCAGCAGCTTCGCTCCGGGACGGACAAATGAAAAACTGTTTTTT. Protein product: CASSFAPGRTNEKLFF.